A single sample is the source of the 21 T cell receptor beta chains below, sequenced in a study of blood T cell repertoires in COVID-19. Some clones are missing from TCRdb's copy, which holds only in-frame ones; the method was immunoSEQ multiplex PCR. Among around 230,000 clones, 88% were seen once, and the ten largest hold under 3%. The sequenced sample was PBMCs or T cells enriched from blood (not recorded which). The source of these receptors is a woman aged 25 to 39 who had recovered from COVID-19.

This chain uses TRBV7-2 with TRBJ1-5; D remains ambiguous. Looked up from germline, CDR1 is SGHTA and CDR2 is FQGNSA. The V end was cut by 5 bases, the J end by 5 bases, with 10 bases between. CDR3 length equals 13 residues. The CDR3 is CASSVSWDQPQHF. CDR3 sequence (DNA): TGTGCCAGCAGCGTTAGCTGGGATCAGCCCCAGCATTTT.

This clone was recorded once. This chain uses TRBV19 with TRBJ2-7; perhaps TRBD1 as D (6 bases). CDR1 LNHDA and CDR2 SQIVND come from the germline V gene (reference sequence). Trimming took off 2 bases at V and 2 bases at J, with 10 bases between the two ends. The CDR3 covers 14 residues. The CDR3 loop reads CASSIRDKPYEQYF. DNA of the CDR3: TGTGCCAGTAGTATAAGGGACAAACCCTACGAGCAGTACTTC.

This sequence joins TRBV6-5 and TRBJ2-1; D unresolved. From germline, CDR1 is MNHEY and CDR2 SVGAGI. The CDR3 covers 14 residues. Trimming stripped 6 bases from V and 1 base from J, with 10 bases between. CDR3 sequence: CASRYDGSYNEQFF. The CDR3 nucleotides are TGTGCCAGCAGATACGACGGGTCCTACAATGAGCAGTTCTTC.

The chain has TRBV11-3 and TRBJ2-4; 8 nucleotides match TRBD2. Germline loops: CDR1 SGHNT, CDR2 YENEEA. The CDR3 length is 13 residues. Trimming cost V 5 bases and J 7 bases; bases outside gene matches: 4. The CDR3 coding sequence is TGTGCCAGCAGCCCTAGCGGGTCGAACATTCAGTACTTC. Protein product: CASSPSGSNIQYF.

The genes are TRBV10-3 and TRBJ1-2, with 8 bases identical to TRBD1. CDR3 length: 16 amino acids. J was trimmed by 2 bases and V by 4 bases; bases with no gene match: 9. Looked up from germline, CDR1 is ENHRY and CDR2 is SYGVKD. This CDR3 reads CAISGGQGTPNYGYTF. CDR3 DNA sequence: TGTGCCATCAGTGGTGGACAGGGAACCCCCAACTATGGCTACACCTTC.

This rearrangement joins TRBV5-4 to TRBJ2-3; 16 bases map to TRBD2. Germline trimming cut 4 bases from V and 4 bases from J; bases unmatched to any gene: 6. The CDR3 is 17 amino acids. Germline V gives CDR1 SGHNT, CDR2 YYREEE (reference sequence). CDR3 coding DNA: TGTGCCAGCAGCATGTCCGGGACTAGCGGGGGGGCAGATACGCAGTATTTT. Translated, it gives CASSMSGTSGGADTQYF.

The chain's CDR3 is CASSRSTRAGQPQHF. Written as DNA, the CDR3 is TGTGCCAGCAGTCGGTCCACCAGGGCCGGACAGCCCCAGCATTTT. The gene calls are TRBV6-5 and TRBJ1-5, with D maybe TRBD1 (5 bases). From germline, CDR1 is MNHEY and CDR2 SVGAGI. Deletions cut 5 bases from V and 7 bases from J, with 18 bases between. The length of the CDR3 is 15 residues.

The chain links TRBV4-2 to TRBJ1-4; D uncertain. V was pared by 0 bases and J by 5 bases, with 4 bases between. The CDR3 length is 13 residues. The germline CDR1 and CDR2 sequences are LGHNA and YNFKEQ. The CDR3 protein is CASSQDANEKLFF. CDR3 bases: TGTGCCAGCAGCCAAGATGCGAATGAAAAACTGTTTTTT.

The CDR3 DNA reads as TGTGCCAGCAGCTTAGCGTTCACAGGGGGATTCTCTGGAAACACCATATATTTT. This gives the protein CASSLAFTGGFSGNTIYF. The chain combines TRBV7-2 with TRBJ1-3; 8 bases are a match to TRBD1. The trim removed 0 bases at V and 0 bases at J, leaving 7 bases unmatched. This CDR3 comprises 18 residues. Germline assignment: CDR1 SGHTA and CDR2 FQGNSA.

The CDR3 bases are TGTGCCAGCAGCCACACCGGGGTAGGTGGGAATGATGAGCAGTTCTTC. It yields the protein CASSHTGVGGNDEQFF. V usage is TRBV7-9 and J usage is TRBJ2-1, with D perhaps matching TRBD2 (5 bases). CDR1 is SEHNR and CDR2 is FQNEAQ in the germline V gene (reference sequence). The CDR3 is made up of 16 amino acids. Trimming left V 5 bases short and J 8 bases short, with 22 bases between.

The rearrangement uses TRBV7-6 and TRBJ2-2; the D gene is possibly TRBD2 (5 bases). This CDR3 comprises 16 residues. CDR1 and CDR2 (germline): SGHVS, FNYEAQ. V was trimmed by 5 bases and J by 3 bases, leaving 16 bases between them. This CDR3 reads CASSPTPWRDTGELFF. As DNA, the CDR3 is TGTGCCAGCAGCCCAACTCCCTGGCGGGACACCGGGGAGCTGTTTTTT.

This clone was detected only a few times. The J gene is TRBJ2-5, the V gene TRBV27; TRBD1 matches 9 bases. Trimming cost V 2 bases and J 5 bases; bases outside gene matches: 6. CDR3 length equals 15 residues. Germline lookup yields CDR1 MNHEY and CDR2 SMNVEV (reference sequence). For the CDR3, the DNA is TGTGCCAGCAGTTTAAGGACAGGGGTGTGGGAGACCCAGTACTTC. Protein sequence: CASSLRTGVWETQYF.

A single count supports this clone. This sequence joins TRBV29-1 and TRBJ1-4; D not resolved. The V and J ends lost 6 bases and 9 bases respectively, with 14 bases between them. The V gene's germline CDR1 is SQVTM and CDR2 ANQGSEA. The CDR3 consists of 12 residues. The CDR3 DNA is TGCAGCGTCCCGGGATTCGGCCAAAAACTGTTTTTT. Encoded protein: CSVPGFGQKLFF. The variable domain in full, completed from reference TRBV29-1 and TRBJ1-4, reads SAVISQKPSRDICQRGTSLTIQCQVDSQVTMMFWYRQQPGQSLTLIATANQGSEATYESGFVIDKFPISRPNLTFSTLTVSNMSPEDSSIYLCSVPGFGQKLFFGSGTQLSVL.

This chain uses TRBV3-1 (or the pseudogene TRBV3-2) with TRBJ1-2; D remains unclear. Germline V lookup: CDR1 LGHDT, CDR2 YNNKEL (reference sequence). The length of the CDR3 is 14 residues. The germline V and J ends were trimmed by 3 bases and 4 bases, with 12 bases remaining between them. The CDR3 loop is CASSHSGKGYGYTF. The CDR3 coding sequence is TGTGCCAGCAGCCATTCGGGGAAGGGCTATGGCTACACCTTC.

The rearrangement joins TRBV7-2 to TRBJ2-2, with a possible D match to TRBD2 (5 bases). V lost 3 bases and J lost 3, with 8 bases in between. The CDR3 sequence is 14 residues long. Germline V CDR1 and CDR2: SGHTA, FQGNSA. The DNA of the CDR3 is TGTGCCAGCAGCTTTGGACTTTACACCGGGGAGCTGTTTTTT. Its protein is CASSFGLYTGELFF.

V is TRBV7-9 and J is TRBJ1-3, with 7 bases identical to TRBD1. In germline, CDR1 is SEHNR, CDR2 FQNEAQ (reference sequence). The CDR3 is 19 amino acids. The junction had 18 bases not matched to a gene; V was cut back by 2 bases and J by 5 bases. In nucleotides, the CDR3 is TGTGCCAGCAGCTTACCACGGTTTAGTTTGGGACAGCTTAGAAACACCATATATTTT. This gives the protein CASSLPRFSLGQLRNTIYF.

The rearrangement joins TRBV29-1 to TRBJ1-2, with 9 nucleotides matching TRBD1. CDR1 is SQVTM and CDR2 is ANQGSEA in the germline V gene. The CDR3 has 15 residues. V lost 5 bases and J lost 4; bases outside the gene matches: 11. The CDR3 nucleotides are TGCAGCGTTCCCTCCCTGGACAGGGGAGTCTATGGCTACACCTTC. Amino acid sequence: CSVPSLDRGVYGYTF. Combining the CDR3 with reference TRBV29-1 and TRBJ1-2 gives the whole variable domain SAVISQKPSRDICQRGTSLTIQCQVDSQVTMMFWYRQQPGQSLTLIATANQGSEATYESGFVIDKFPISRPNLTFSTLTVSNMSPEDSSIYLCSVPSLDRGVYGYTFGSGTRLTVV.

The chain employs TRBV6-5 and TRBJ2-1, with TRBD1 matching 8 bases. This CDR3 contains 15 residues. Trimming removed 2 bases from V and 6 bases from J; junction bases left unmatched: 6. Germline V CDR1 and CDR2: MNHEY, SVGAGI. The CDR3 DNA reads TGTGCCAGCAGTTACGGACAGGGTCGGGGCAATGAGCAGTTCTTC. Amino acids: CASSYGQGRGNEQFF.

The V gene is TRBV6-5, the J gene TRBJ1-3; 9 bases align to TRBD1. Germline V gives CDR1 MNHEY, CDR2 SVGAGI. With 6 bases clipped from V and 4 bases from J, the junction kept 4 bases outside the gene matches. The CDR3 length is 14 residues. DNA for the CDR3: TGTGCCAGCAGGGACAGGGGAGGAGGAAACACCATATATTTT. Its translation: CASRDRGGGNTIYF.

This clone was observed a handful of times. The J gene is TRBJ1-4, the V gene TRBV19; D remains ambiguous. The length of the CDR3 is 13 residues. Germline V gene sequence: CDR1 LNHDA, CDR2 SQIVND (reference sequence). The germline V and J ends were trimmed by 5 bases and 5 bases, with 9 bases remaining between them. CDR3 in amino acids: CASSAEQNEKLFF. The CDR3 DNA is TGTGCCAGTAGTGCCGAACAGAATGAAAAACTGTTTTTT.

This clone has a single count. The V gene is TRBV19, the J gene TRBJ2-6; D gene ambiguous. The CDR3 covers 17 residues. Trimming shortened V by 11 bases and J by 3 bases, and 23 bases separated the two germline ends. Germline CDR1 LNHDA, CDR2 SQIVND (reference sequence). The CDR3: CAGKIAVSHYGANVLTF. The CDR3 DNA reads TGTGCCGGTAAAATTGCGGTCTCCCACTATGGGGCCAACGTCCTGACTTTC.